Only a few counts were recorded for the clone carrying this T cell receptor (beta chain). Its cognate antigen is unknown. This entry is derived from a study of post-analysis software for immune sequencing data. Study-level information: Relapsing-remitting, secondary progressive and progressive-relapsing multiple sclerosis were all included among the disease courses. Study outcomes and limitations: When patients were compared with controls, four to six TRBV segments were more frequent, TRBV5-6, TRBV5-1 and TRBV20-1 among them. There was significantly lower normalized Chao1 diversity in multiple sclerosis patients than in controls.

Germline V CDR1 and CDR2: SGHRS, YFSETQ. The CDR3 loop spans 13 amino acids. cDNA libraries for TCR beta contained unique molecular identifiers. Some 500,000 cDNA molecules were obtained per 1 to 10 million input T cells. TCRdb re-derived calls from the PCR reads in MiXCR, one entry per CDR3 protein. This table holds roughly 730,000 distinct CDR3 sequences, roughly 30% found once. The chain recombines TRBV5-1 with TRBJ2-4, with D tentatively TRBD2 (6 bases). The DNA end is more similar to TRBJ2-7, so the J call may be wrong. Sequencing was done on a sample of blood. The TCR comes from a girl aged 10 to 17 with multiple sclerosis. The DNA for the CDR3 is TGCGCCAGCAGCAGGGGACTCTCGTCCGAGCAGTACTTC. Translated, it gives CASSRGLSSEQYF.